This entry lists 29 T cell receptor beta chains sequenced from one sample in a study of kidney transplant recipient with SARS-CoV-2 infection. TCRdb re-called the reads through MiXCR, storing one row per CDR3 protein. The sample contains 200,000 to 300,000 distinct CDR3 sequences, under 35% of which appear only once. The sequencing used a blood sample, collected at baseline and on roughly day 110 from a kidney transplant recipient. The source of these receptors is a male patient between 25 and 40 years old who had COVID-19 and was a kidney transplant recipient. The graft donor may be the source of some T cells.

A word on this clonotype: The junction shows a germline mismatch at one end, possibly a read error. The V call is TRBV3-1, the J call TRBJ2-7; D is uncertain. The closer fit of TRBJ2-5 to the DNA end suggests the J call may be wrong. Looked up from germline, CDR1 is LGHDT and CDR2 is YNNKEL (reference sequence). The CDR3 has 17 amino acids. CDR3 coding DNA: TGTGCCAACAGCGTGAGAGTTCCCATTTCTTTCTCTGAGACCCAGTACTTC. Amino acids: CANSVRVPISFSETQYF.

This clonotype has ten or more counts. CDR3 sequence: CSVPGQGNYEQYF. For the CDR3, the DNA is TGCAGCGTCCCGGGACAGGGGAACTACGAGCAGTACTTC. The V call is TRBV29-1, the J call TRBJ2-7, with 10 bases matching TRBD1. J was trimmed by 3 bases and V by 6 bases; bases with no gene match: 5. Looked up from germline, CDR1 is SQVTM and CDR2 is ANQGSEA. This CDR3 comprises 13 residues.

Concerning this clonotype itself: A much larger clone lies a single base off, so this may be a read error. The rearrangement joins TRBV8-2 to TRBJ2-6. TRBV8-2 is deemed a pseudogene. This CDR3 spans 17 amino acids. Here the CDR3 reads CGDPLRITQSRANVLTF. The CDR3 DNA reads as TGTGGCGACCCGTTAAGGATAACACAAAGTCGGGCCAACGTCCTGACTTTC.

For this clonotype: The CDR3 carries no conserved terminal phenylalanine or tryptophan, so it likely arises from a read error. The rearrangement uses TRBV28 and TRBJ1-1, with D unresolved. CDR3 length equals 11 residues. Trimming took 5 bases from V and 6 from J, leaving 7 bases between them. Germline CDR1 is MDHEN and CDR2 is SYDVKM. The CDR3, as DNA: TGTGCCAGCAGTCGAGTCCCTGAAGCTTTCTTA. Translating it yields CASSRVPEAFL.

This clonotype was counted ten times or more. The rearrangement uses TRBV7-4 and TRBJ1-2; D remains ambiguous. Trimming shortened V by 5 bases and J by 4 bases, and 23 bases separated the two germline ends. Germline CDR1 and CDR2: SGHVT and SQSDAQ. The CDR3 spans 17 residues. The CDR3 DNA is TGTGCCAGCAGCCCGTTGGGTTCAGCTCGAAAGACCTATGGCTACACCTTC. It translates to CASSPLGSARKTYGYTF. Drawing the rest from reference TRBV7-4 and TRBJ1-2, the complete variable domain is GAGVSQSPRYKVAKRGRDVALRCDSISGHVTLYWYRQTLGQGSEVLTYSQSDAQRDKSGRPSGRFSAERPERSVSTLKIQRTEQGDSAVYLCASSPLGSARKTYGYTFGSGTRLTVV.

The CDR3 region is CASLIEYSRKTYGYTF. The DNA of the CDR3 is TGTGCCAGCCTAATTGAGTACTCAAGAAAGACCTATGGCTACACCTTC. This chain joins TRBV9 and TRBJ1-2; no clear D. Germline CDR1 is SGDLS and CDR2 is YYNGEE. V was shortened by 7 bases and J by 4 bases, with 23 bases between the two germline ends. This CDR3 spans 16 amino acids.

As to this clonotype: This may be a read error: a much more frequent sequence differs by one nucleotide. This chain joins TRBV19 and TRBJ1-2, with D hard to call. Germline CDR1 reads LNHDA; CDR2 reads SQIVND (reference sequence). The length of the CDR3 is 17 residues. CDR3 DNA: TGTGCCGGTAGTCCTAGACTGACAAATCGAAAGACCTATGGCTACACCTTC. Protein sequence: CAGSPRLTNRKTYGYTF.

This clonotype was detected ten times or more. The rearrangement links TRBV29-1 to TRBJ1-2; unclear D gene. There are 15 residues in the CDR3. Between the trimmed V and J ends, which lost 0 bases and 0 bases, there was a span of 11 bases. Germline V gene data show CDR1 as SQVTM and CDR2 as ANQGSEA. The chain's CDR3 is CSVEDLNSSNYGYTF. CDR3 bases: TGCAGCGTTGAAGATTTGAACAGCTCTAACTATGGCTACACCTTC.

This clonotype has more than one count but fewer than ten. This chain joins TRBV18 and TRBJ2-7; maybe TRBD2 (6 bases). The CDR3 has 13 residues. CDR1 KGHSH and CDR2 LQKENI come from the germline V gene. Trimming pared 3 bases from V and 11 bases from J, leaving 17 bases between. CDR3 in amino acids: CASSPQGLEREYF. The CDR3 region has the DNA TGTGCCAGCTCACCCCAGGGCTTGGAGCGGGAGTACTTC.

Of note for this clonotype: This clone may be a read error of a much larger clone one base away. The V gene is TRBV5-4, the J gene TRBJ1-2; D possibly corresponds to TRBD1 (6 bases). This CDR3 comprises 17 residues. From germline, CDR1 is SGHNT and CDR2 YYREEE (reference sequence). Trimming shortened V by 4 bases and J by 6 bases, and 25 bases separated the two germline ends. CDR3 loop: CASSLPVGAHPTNGYTF. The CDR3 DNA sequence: TGTGCCAGCAGCCTACCTGTGGGGGCGCACCCTACTAATGGCTACACCTTC.

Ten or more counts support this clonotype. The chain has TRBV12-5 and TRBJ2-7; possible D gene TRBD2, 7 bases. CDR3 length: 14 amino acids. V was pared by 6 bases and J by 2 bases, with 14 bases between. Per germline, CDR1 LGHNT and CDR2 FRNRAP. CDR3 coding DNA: TGTGCTAGTGGCCAAGGGGGAGGGCCCTACGAGCAGTACTTC. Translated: CASGQGGGPYEQYF.

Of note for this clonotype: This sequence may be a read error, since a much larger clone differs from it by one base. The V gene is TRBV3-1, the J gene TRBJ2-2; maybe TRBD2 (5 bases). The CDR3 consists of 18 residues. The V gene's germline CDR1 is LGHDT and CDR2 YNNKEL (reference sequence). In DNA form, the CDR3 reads TGTGCCAGCAGCTCATTCCGTCCCATTTCAGGCTTGACCGGGAAGCTGTTTTTT. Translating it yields CASSSFRPISGLTGKLFF.

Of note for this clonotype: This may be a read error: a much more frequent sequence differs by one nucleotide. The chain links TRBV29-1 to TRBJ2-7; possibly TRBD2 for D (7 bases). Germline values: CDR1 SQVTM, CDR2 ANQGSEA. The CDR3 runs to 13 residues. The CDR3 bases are TGCAGCGCTCACAACCGGGGGGCGGGGGAGCAGTGCTTC. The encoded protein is CSAHNRGAGEQCF.

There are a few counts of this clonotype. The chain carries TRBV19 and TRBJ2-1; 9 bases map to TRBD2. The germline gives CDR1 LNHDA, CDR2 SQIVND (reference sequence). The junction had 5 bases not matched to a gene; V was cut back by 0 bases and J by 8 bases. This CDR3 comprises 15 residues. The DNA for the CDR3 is TGTGCCAGTAGTATAGATTTGCGGGAGGGCGATGAGCAGTTCTTC. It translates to CASSIDLREGDEQFF. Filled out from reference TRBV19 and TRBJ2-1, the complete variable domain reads DGGITQSPKYLFRKEGQNVTLSCEQNLNHDAMYWYRQDPGQGLRLIYYSQIVNDFQKGDIAEGYSVSREKKESFPLTVTSAQKNPTAFYLCASSIDLREGDEQFFGPGTRLTVL.

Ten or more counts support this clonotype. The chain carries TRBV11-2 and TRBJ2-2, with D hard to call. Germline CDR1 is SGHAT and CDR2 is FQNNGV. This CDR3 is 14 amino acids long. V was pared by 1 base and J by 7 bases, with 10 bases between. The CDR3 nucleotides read TGTGCCAGCAGCTTAGGACAAGGTTTCGGGGAGCTGTTTTTT. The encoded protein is CASSLGQGFGELFF.

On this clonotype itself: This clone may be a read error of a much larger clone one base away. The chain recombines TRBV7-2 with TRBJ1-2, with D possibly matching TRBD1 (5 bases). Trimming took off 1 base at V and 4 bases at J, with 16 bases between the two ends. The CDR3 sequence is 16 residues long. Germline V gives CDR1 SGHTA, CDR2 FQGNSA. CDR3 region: CASSLVPGGVFYGYTF. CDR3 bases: TGTGCCAGCAGCTTAGTGCCGGGGGGGGTTTTCTATGGCTACACCTTC. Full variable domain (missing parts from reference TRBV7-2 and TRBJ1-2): GAGVSQSPSNKVTEKGKDVELRCDPISGHTALYWYRQSLGQGLEFLIYFQGNSAPDKSGLPSDRFSAERTGGSVSTLTIQRTQQEDSAVYLCASSLVPGGVFYGYTFGSGTRLTVV.

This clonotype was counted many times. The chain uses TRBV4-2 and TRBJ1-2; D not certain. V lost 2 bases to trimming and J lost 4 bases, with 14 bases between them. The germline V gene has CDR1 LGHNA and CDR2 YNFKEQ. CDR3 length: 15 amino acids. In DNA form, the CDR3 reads TGTGCCAGCAGCCAATTCGGGGAGGGAAGCTATGGCTACACCTTC. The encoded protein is CASSQFGEGSYGYTF.

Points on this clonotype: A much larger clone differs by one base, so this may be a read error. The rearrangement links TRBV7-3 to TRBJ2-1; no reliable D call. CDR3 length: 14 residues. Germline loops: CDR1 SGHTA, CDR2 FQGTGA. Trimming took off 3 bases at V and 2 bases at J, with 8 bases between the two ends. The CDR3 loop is CASSLGLPYNEQFF. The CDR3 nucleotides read TGTGCCAGCAGCTTGGGGTTGCCCTACAATGAGCAGTTCTTC.

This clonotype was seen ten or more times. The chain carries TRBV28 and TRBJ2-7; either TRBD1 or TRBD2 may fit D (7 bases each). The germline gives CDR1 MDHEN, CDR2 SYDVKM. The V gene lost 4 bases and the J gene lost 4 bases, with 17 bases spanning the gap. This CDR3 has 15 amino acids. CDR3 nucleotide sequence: TGTGCCAGCAGTTCCTCAGGGGGAGGGCGTTACGAGCAGTACTTC. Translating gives CASSSSGGGRYEQYF.

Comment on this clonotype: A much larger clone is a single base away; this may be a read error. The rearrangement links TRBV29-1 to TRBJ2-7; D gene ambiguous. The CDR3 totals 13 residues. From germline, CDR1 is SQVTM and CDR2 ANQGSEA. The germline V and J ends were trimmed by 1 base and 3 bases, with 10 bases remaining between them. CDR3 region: CSVEAGYNYEQYF. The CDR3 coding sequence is TGCAGCGTTGAAGCCGGCTACAACTACGAGCAGTACTTC.

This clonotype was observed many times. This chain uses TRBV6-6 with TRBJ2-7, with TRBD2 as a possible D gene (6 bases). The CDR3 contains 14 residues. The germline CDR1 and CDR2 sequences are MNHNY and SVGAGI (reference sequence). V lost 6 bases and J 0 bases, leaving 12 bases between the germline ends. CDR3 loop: CASRDSGNSYEQYV. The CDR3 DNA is TGTGCCAGCAGAGATAGCGGAAACTCCTACGAGCAGTACGTC.

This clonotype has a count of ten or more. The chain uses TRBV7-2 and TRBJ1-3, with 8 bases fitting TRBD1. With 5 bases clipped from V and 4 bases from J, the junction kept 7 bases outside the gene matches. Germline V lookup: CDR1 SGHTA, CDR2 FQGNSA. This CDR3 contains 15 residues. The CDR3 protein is CASSPQTGDGNTIYF. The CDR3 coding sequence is TGTGCCAGCAGCCCCCAGACAGGGGACGGAAACACCATATATTTT. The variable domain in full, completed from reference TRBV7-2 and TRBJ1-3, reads GAGVSQSPSNKVTEKGKDVELRCDPISGHTALYWYRQSLGQGLEFLIYFQGNSAPDKSGLPSDRFSAERTGGSVSTLTIQRTQQEDSAVYLCASSPQTGDGNTIYFGEGSWLTVV.

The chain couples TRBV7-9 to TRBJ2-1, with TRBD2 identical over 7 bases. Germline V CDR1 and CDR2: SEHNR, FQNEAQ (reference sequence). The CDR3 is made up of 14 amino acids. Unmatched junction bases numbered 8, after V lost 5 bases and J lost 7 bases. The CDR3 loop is CASSVGTKGNEQFF. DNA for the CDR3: TGTGCCAGCAGCGTCGGGACTAAGGGAAATGAGCAGTTCTTC. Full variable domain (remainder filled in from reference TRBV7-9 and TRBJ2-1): DTGVSQNPRHKITKRGQNVTFRCDPISEHNRLYWYRQTLGQGPEFLTYFQNEAQLEKSRLLSDRFSAERPKGSFSTLEIQRTEQGDSAMYLCASSVGTKGNEQFFGPGTRLTVL.

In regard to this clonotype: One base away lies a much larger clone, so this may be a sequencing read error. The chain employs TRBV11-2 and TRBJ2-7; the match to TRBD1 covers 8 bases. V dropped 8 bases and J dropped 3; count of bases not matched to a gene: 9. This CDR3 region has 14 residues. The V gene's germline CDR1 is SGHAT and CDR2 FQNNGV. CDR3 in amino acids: CASGRGTGLYEQYF. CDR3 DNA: TGTGCCAGCGGCCGCGGGACAGGACTCTACGAGCAGTACTTC.

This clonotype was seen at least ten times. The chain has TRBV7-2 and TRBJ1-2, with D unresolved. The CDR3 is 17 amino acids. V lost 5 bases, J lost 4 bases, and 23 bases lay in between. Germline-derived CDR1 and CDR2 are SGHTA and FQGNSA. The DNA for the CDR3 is TGTGCCAGCAGCCGTGGAGGCAGAGACGGAAAGACCTATGGCTACACCTTC. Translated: CASSRGGRDGKTYGYTF.

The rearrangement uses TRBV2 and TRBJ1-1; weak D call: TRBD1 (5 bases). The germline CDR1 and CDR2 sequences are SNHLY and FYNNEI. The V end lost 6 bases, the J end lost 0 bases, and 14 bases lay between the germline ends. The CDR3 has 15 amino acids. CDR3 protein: CASSPRGRLNTEAFF. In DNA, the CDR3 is TGTGCCAGCAGCCCGAGGGGACGGTTGAACACTGAAGCTTTCTTT.

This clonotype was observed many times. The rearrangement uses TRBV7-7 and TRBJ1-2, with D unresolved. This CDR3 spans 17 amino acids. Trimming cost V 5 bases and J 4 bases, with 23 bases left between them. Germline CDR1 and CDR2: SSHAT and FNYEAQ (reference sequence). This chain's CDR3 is CASSKVGKCRKTYGYTF. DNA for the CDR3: TGTGCCAGCAGCAAAGTTGGTAAGTGCCGAAAGACCTATGGCTACACCTTC. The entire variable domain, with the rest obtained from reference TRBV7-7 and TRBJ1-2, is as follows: GAGVSQSPRYKVTKRGQDVTLRCDPISSHATLYWYQQALGQGPEFLTYFNYEAQPDKSGLPSDRFSAERPEGSISTLTIQRTEQRDSAMYRCASSKVGKCRKTYGYTFGSGTRLTVV.

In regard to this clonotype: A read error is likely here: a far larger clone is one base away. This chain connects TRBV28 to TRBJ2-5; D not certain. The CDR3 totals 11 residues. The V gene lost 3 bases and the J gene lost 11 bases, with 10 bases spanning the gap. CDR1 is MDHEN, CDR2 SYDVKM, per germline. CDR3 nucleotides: TGTGCCAGCAGTTTTCGCTACAAGCAGTACTTC. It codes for CASSFRYKQYF.

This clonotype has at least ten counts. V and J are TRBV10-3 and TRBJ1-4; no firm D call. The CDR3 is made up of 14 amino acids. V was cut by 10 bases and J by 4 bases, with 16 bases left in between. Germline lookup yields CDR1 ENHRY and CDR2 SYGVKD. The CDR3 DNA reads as TGTGCCACCGCCGTTATTGGGAATAATGAAAAACTGTTTTTT. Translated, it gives CATAVIGNNEKLFF.